Each of the 20 T cell receptor beta chains below was sequenced from the same sample in a study of blood T cell repertoires in COVID-19. The protocol was immunoSEQ multiplex PCR, while the TCRdb copy is restricted to in-frame clones and leaves out a portion. The sample consists of some 380,000 clones, roughly 86% of them appearing once. The specimen was peripheral blood. Source of these receptors: a human donor with acute or convalescent COVID-19. The donor label of this sample is uncertain.

The chain joins TRBV5-1 to TRBJ2-2; no clear D gene. V lost 0 bases and J lost 4, with 16 bases in between. The CDR3 contains 17 residues. CDR1 and CDR2 from the germline V gene are SGHRS and YFSETQ. CDR3 region: CASSLVGGAFGTGELFF. CDR3 DNA: TGCGCCAGCAGCTTGGTGGGTGGAGCGTTTGGCACCGGGGAGCTGTTTTTT.

J is TRBJ1-2 and V is TRBV27; D perhaps matches TRBD1 (5 bases). This CDR3 has 16 residues. Germline V gives CDR1 MNHEY, CDR2 SMNVEV (reference sequence). Trimming left V 6 bases short and J 6 bases short, with 23 bases between. The CDR3 nucleotides are TGTGCCAGCAGACCTTCCCGGAAGGGGTTAAGTAATGGCTACACCTTC. The encoded protein is CASRPSRKGLSNGYTF.

The chain combines TRBV6-5 with TRBJ2-3; 7 positions agree with TRBD2. The germline V gene encodes CDR1 MNHEY and CDR2 SVGAGI. The CDR3 loop spans 15 amino acids. J was trimmed by 6 bases and V by 7 bases; bases with no gene match: 13. The DNA of the CDR3 is TGTGCCAGCATCGAGAGCGGGACTCGGGTTGATACGCAGTATTTT. This translates into CASIESGTRVDTQYF.

The chain links TRBV7-2 to TRBJ1-5; the D is unclear. The CDR3 has 13 residues. Trimming pared 2 bases from V and 8 bases from J, leaving 10 bases between. Germline CDR1 reads SGHTA; CDR2 reads FQGNSA. Written as DNA, the CDR3 is TGTGCCAGCAGCTTACGATTAGCCGAGCCCCAGCATTTT. Protein product: CASSLRLAEPQHF.

This clone was seen once. This rearrangement joins TRBV6-1 to TRBJ1-4; no firm D call. This CDR3 region has 12 residues. Germline CDR1 MNHNS, CDR2 SASEGT. Trimming pared 0 bases from V and 8 bases from J, leaving 4 bases between. The CDR3 DNA follows: TGTGCCAGCAGTGAAGCGCGCGAAAAACTGTTTTTT. This translates into CASSEAREKLFF.

The chain uses TRBV7-2 and TRBJ2-3; weak D call: TRBD2 (5 bases). The CDR3 is 16 amino acids. The ends were cut back, 1 base at V and 8 bases at J, with 19 bases in the middle. Germline-derived CDR1 and CDR2 are SGHTA and FQGNSA. The CDR3, as DNA: TGTGCCAGCAGCTTAGGTCGCGGGCCGTCGTTGAGTACGCAGTATTTT. This sequence encodes CASSLGRGPSLSTQYF.

The rearrangement uses TRBV6-5 and TRBJ1-1; possible D gene TRBD1, 6 bases. The CDR3 consists of 13 residues. V dropped 7 bases and J dropped 1 base, with 10 bases sitting between them. The germline V gene encodes CDR1 MNHEY and CDR2 SVGAGI. This CDR3 is CASIQGQNTEAFF. The DNA of the CDR3 is TGTGCCAGCATACAGGGACAGAACACTGAAGCTTTCTTT.

The chain employs TRBV28 and TRBJ2-7, with D tentatively TRBD1 (5 bases). The CDR3 spans 13 residues. Germline CDR1 reads MDHEN; CDR2 reads SYDVKM. The ends were cut back, 4 bases at V and 1 base at J, with 8 bases in the middle. In DNA form, the CDR3 reads TGTGCCAGCAGTTGGGGCAGTTCCTACGAGCAGTACTTC. Translating it yields CASSWGSSYEQYF.

This clone was recorded only once. The DNA for the CDR3 is TGTGCCAGTTATTTACCTCTGGGACAGGGCCATGGCTACACCTTC. It is translated as CASYLPLGQGHGYTF. J is TRBJ1-2 and V is TRBV28; TRBD1 aligns across 9 bases. Trimming at V came to 9 bases and at J to 6 bases, leaving 14 bases not matched to a gene. The CDR3 is 15 residues long. The germline V gene has CDR1 MDHEN and CDR2 SYDVKM.

V is TRBV3-1 (or the pseudogene TRBV3-2) and J is TRBJ2-2; the match to TRBD2 covers 7 bases. Germline V gene sequence: CDR1 LGHDT, CDR2 YNNKEL (reference sequence). The ends lost 6 bases at V and 9 bases at J; junction bases unmatched: 16. This CDR3 has 16 residues. CDR3 residues: CASSGLGSGSSRELFF. The CDR3 nucleotides are TGTGCCAGCAGTGGGTTGGGTAGCGGGTCCAGCAGGGAGCTGTTTTTT.

This chain joins TRBV5-4 and TRBJ1-2, with 8 nucleotides matching TRBD1. In germline, CDR1 is SGHNT, CDR2 YYREEE (reference sequence). CDR3 size: 14 residues. With V trimmed by 3 bases and J by 5 bases, 6 bases remained unmatched. CDR3 DNA: TGTGCCAGCAGCTACTACAGGGGGATTTATGGCTACACCTTC. This sequence encodes CASSYYRGIYGYTF.

This clone was counted at least ten times. The chain recombines TRBV4-1 with TRBJ1-4; 7 bases agree with TRBD1. The CDR3 has 15 residues. CDR1 MGHRA and CDR2 YSYEKL come from the germline V gene. Losses at the gene ends were 6 bases for V and 0 bases for J; bases not matched to a gene: 4. The CDR3 is CASSLGTATNEKLFF. In nucleotides, the CDR3 is TGCGCCAGCAGTCTTGGGACAGCAACTAATGAAAAACTGTTTTTT.

The chain employs TRBV3-1 (or the pseudogene TRBV3-2) and TRBJ1-1, with 8 bases fitting TRBD1. The CDR3 extends over 16 amino acids. Per the germline V gene, CDR1 is LGHDT and CDR2 is YNNKEL (reference sequence). Trimming at V came to 2 bases and at J to 1 base, leaving 6 bases not matched to a gene. Written as DNA, the CDR3 is TGTGCCAGCAGCCAATACGTCGGACAGGGGAACACTGAAGCTTTCTTT. The encoded protein is CASSQYVGQGNTEAFF.

The chain uses TRBV15 and TRBJ1-6; D call uncertain. This CDR3 is built from 14 residues. The germline V gene encodes CDR1 LNHNV and CDR2 YYDKDF (reference sequence). V lost 1 base to trimming and J lost 6 bases, with 7 bases between them. CDR3 bases: TGTGCCACCAGCAGAGCCGGGTTTAATTCACCCCTCCACTTT. It codes for CATSRAGFNSPLHF.

V usage is TRBV12-5 and J usage is TRBJ1-1; 8 nucleotides line up with TRBD1. In germline, CDR1 is LGHNT, CDR2 FRNRAP. V was clipped by 6 bases and J by 11 bases; unmatched bases: 8. The length of the CDR3 is 12 residues. For the CDR3, the DNA is TGTGCTAGTGGGCTAATCCGGGACAGGGCTTTCTTT. Residues: CASGLIRDRAFF.

This sequence joins TRBV9 and TRBJ1-6; D remains unclear. V lost 0 bases and J lost 8, with 12 bases in between. The CDR3 covers 15 residues. From germline, CDR1 is SGDLS and CDR2 YYNGEE. The CDR3 bases are TGTGCCAGCAGCGTAGAGGAAGGAGCTCATTCACCCCTCCACTTT. As protein: CASSVEEGAHSPLHF.

The chain recombines TRBV10-3 with TRBJ1-5, with 7 bases that match TRBD1. CDR1 is ENHRY, CDR2 SYGVKD, per germline. The J segment lost 3 bases and the V segment lost 5 bases, leaving 4 bases of the junction unmatched. The CDR3 is 14 residues long. This CDR3 is CAISSGTDNQPQHF. CDR3 DNA: TGTGCCATCAGTTCCGGGACAGACAATCAGCCCCAGCATTTT.

This rearrangement joins TRBV10-3 to TRBJ1-5, with D unresolved. Germline V CDR1 and CDR2: ENHRY, SYGVKD. The CDR3 is 13 amino acids. V was pared by 2 bases and J by 2 bases, with 4 bases between. The CDR3 reads CAISEAGNQPQHF. The CDR3 nucleotides are TGTGCCATCAGTGAGGCGGGCAATCAGCCCCAGCATTTT.

The chain uses TRBV19 and TRBJ1-4; possible D gene TRBD1, 5 bases. CDR1 and CDR2 (germline): LNHDA, SQIVND (reference sequence). Trimming took 6 bases from V and 7 from J, leaving 18 bases between them. The CDR3 is 15 amino acids. The CDR3, as DNA: TGTGCCAGTAGCACCTTGACGGGGGTTTTTGAAAAACTGTTTTTT. Translating gives CASSTLTGVFEKLFF.

The J gene is TRBJ1-3, the V gene TRBV9, with a tentative D call TRBD1 (6 bases). Trimming cost V 5 bases and J 2 bases, with 14 bases left between them. This CDR3 contains 15 residues. Germline V CDR1 and CDR2: SGDLS, YYNGEE. The CDR3: CASSTGITPGNTIYF. The CDR3 bases are TGTGCCAGCAGTACAGGGATTACACCTGGAAACACCATATATTTT.